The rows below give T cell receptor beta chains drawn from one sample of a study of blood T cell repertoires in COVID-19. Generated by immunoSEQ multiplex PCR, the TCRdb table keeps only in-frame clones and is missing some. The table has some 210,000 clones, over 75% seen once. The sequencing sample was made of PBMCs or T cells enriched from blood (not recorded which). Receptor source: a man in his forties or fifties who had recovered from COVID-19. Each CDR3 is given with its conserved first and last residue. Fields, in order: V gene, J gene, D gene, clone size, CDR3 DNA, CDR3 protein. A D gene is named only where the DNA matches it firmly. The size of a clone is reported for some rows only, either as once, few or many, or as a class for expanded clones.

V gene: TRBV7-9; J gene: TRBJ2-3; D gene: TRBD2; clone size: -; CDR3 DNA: TGTGCCAGCAGCCCCTCCGGACTAGGGGAAGATACGCAGTATTTT; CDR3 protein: CASSPSGLGEDTQYF
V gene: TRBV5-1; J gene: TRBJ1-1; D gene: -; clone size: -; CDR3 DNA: TGCGCCAGCAGCACCGGACAGAGGGGAGCTTTCTTT; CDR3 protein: CASSTGQRGAFF
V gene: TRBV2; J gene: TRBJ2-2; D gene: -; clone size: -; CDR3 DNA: TGTGCCAGCAGTGAAGCGGAGGGCCATACACTGTTTTTT; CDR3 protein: CASSEAEGHTLFF
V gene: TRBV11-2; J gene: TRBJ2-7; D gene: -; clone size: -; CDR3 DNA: TGTGCCAGCAGCTTCGCGGCTAGCTCCTACGAGCAGTACTTC; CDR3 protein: CASSFAASSYEQYF
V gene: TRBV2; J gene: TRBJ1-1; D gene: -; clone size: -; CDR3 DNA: TGTGCCAGCAGTGGTCAGGGCATGATGAACACTGAAGCTTTCTTT; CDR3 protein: CASSGQGMMNTEAFF
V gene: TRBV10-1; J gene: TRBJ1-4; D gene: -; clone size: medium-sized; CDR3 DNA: TGCGCCAGCAGTGAGTCTGCCAGTAATGAAAAACTGTTTTTT; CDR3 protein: CASSESASNEKLFF
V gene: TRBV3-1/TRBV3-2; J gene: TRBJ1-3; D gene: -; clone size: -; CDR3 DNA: TGTGCCAGCAGCCAAGCGGGGGGTACAGGAAACACCATATATTTT; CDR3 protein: CASSQAGGTGNTIYF
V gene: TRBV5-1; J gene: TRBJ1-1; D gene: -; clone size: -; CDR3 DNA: TGCGCCAGCAGCCGAGACCCAGGCGAAGCTTTCTTT; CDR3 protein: CASSRDPGEAFF
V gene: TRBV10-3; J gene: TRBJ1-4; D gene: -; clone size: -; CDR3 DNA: TGTGCCATCAGGGGGGACTCGAATGAAAAACTGTTTTTT; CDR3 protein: CAIRGDSNEKLFF
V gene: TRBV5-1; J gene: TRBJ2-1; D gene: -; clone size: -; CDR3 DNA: TGCGCCAGCACTGTGGCGGGAAAAACGTTAGAGCAGTTCTTC; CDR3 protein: CASTVAGKTLEQFF
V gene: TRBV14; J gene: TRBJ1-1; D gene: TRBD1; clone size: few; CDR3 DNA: TGTGCCAGCAGCCAAGATCCGCAGGGGGCTGAAGCTTTCTTT; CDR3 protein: CASSQDPQGAEAFF
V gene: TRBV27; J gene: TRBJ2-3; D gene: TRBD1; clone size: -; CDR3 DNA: TGTGCCAGCAGTTCCTACAGGGGGCTGGTCACAGATACGCAGTATTTT; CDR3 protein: CASSSYRGLVTDTQYF
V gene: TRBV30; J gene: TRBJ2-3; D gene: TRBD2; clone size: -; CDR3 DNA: TGTGCCTCCAGACTAGCGGGGGAATTGGATACGCAGTATTTT; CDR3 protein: CASRLAGELDTQYF
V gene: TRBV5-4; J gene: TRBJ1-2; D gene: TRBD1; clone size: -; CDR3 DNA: TGTGCCAGCAGCAGAGACAGGGGAGACTATGGCTACACCTTC; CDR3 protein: CASSRDRGDYGYTF
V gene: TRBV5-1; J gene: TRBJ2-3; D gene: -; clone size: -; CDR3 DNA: TGCGCCAGCAGTTCCACCAACCCCGAGAGAGATACGCAGTATTTT; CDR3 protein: CASSSTNPERDTQYF
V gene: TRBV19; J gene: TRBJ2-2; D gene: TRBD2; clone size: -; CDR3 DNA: TGTGCCCCTGAGAGGGGGACTAGCGGGAGTGCGAACACCGGGGAGCTGTTTTTT; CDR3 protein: CAPERGTSGSANTGELFF
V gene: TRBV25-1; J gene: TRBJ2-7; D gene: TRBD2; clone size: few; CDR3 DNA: TGTGCCAGCAGTAACTCGACTAGCGGGAGCAACGAGCAGTACTTC; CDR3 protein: CASSNSTSGSNEQYF
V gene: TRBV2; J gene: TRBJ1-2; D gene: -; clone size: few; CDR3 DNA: TGTGCCAGCAATCTACGGGAGGACTATGGCTACACCTTC; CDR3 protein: CASNLREDYGYTF